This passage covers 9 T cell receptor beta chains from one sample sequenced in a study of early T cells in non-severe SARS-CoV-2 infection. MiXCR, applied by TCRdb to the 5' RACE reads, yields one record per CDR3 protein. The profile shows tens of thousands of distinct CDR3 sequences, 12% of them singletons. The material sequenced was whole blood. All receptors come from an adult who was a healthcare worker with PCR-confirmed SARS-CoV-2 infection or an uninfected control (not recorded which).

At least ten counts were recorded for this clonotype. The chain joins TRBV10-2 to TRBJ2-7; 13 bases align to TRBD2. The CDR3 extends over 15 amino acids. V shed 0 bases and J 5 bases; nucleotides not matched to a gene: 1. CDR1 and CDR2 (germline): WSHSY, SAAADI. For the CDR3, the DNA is TGCGCCAGCAGTGAGTCTACTAGCGGGAGGGACGAGCAGTACTTC. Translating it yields CASSESTSGRDEQYF.

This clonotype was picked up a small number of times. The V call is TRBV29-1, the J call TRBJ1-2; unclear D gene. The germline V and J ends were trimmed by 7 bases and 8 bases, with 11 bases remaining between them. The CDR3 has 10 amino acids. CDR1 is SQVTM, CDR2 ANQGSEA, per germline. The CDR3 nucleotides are TGCAGCGCCGAGGAGGGCGGCTACACCTTC. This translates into CSAEEGGYTF.

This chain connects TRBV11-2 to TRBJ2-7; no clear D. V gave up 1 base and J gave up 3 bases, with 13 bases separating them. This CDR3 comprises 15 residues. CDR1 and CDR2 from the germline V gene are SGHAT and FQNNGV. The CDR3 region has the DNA TGTGCCAGCAGCTTAGCCCACGGGCTGTTCTACGAGCAGTACTTC. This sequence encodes CASSLAHGLFYEQYF.

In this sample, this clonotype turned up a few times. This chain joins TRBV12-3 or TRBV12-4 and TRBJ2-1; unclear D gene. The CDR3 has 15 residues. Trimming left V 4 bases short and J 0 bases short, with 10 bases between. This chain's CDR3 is CASSWGLGSYNEQFF. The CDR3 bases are TGTGCCAGCAGTTGGGGTCTCGGCTCCTACAATGAGCAGTTCTTC.

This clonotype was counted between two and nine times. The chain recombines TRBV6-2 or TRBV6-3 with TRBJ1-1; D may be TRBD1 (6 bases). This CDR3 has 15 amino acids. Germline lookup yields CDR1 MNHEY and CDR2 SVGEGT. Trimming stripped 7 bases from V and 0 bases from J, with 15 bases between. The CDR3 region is CASIRGRYMNTEAFF. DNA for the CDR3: TGTGCCAGCATCAGGGGACGTTACATGAACACTGAAGCTTTCTTT.

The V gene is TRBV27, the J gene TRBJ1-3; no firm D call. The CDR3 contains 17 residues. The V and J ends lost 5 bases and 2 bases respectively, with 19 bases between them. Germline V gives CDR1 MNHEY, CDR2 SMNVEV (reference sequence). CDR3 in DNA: TGTGCCAGCAGTGAGCTAGCTCCCCCAGGAGCTGGAAACACCATATATTTT. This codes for CASSELAPPGAGNTIYF.

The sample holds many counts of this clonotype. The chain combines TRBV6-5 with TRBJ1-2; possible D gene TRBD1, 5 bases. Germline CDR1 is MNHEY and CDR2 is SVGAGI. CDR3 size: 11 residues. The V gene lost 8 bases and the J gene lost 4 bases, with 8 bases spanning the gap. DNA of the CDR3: TGTGCCAGCGCCAGGGTCTATGGCTACACCTTC. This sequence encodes CASARVYGYTF.

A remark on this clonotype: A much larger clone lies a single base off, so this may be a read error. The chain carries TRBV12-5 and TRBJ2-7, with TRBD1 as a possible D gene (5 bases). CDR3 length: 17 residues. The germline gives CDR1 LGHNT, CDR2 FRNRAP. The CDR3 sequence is CASGLGSRAPGSYVQYF. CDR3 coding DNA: TGTGCTAGTGGTTTGGGATCAAGGGCACCAGGGTCCTACGTGCAGTACTTC.

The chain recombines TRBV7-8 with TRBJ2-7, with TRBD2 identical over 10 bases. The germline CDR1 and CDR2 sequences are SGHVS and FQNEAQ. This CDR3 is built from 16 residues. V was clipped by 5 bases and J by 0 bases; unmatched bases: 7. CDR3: CASSPRTSGASYEQYF. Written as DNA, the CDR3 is TGTGCCAGCAGCCCGCGGACTAGCGGAGCCTCCTACGAGCAGTACTTC.